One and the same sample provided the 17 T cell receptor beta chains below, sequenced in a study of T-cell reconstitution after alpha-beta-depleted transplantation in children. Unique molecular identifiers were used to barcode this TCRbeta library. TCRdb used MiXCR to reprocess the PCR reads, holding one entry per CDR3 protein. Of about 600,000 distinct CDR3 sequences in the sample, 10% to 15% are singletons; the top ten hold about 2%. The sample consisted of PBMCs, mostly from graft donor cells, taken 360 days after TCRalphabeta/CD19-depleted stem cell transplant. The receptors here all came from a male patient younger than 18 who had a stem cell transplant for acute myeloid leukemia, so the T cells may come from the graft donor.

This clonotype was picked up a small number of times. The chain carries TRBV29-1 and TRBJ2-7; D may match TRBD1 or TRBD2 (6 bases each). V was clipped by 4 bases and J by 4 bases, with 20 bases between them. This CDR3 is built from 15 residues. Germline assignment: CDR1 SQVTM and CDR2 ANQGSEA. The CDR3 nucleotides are TGCAGCGTTGCCGCCAGGGAAAGGGGGGTTTACGAGCAGTACTTC. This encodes CSVAARERGVYEQYF.

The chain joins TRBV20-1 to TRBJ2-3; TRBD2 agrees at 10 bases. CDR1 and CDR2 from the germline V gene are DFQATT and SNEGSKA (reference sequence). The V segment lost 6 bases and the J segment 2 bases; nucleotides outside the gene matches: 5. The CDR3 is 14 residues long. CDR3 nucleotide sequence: TGCAGTGCCACGACTAGCGGGTCCACAGATACGCAGTATTTT. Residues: CSATTSGSTDTQYF.

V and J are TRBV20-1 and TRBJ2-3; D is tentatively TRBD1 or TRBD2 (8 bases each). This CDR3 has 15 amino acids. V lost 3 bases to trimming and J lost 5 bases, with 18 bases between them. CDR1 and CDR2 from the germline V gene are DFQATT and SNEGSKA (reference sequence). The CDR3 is CSASQVSGTGDTQYF. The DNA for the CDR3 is TGCAGTGCTAGTCAAGTTAGCGGGACAGGAGATACGCAGTATTTT.

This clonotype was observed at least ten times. CDR3 DNA: TGTGCCAGCAGCTTCCGGACTAGCGGTTCGAATGAGCAGTTCTTC. Translation gives CASSFRTSGSNEQFF. The chain carries TRBV7-9 and TRBJ2-1; 10 bases line up with TRBD2. CDR1 and CDR2 (germline): SEHNR, FQNEAQ (reference sequence). The CDR3 contains 15 residues. V shed 3 bases and J 7 bases; nucleotides not matched to a gene: 6.

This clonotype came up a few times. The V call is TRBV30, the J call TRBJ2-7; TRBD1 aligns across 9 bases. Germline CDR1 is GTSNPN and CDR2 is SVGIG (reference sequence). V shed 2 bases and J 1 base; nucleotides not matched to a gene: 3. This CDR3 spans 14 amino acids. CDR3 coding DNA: TGTGCCTGGAGTACCGGGACAGGGTCCTACGAGCAGTACTTC. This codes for CAWSTGTGSYEQYF.

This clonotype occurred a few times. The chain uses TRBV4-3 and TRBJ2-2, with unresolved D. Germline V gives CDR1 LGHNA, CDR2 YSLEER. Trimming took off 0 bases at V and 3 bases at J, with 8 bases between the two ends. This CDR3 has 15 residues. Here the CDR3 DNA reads TGCGCCAGCAGCCAAGATAGTTGGGACACCGGGGAGCTGTTTTTT. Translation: CASSQDSWDTGELFF.

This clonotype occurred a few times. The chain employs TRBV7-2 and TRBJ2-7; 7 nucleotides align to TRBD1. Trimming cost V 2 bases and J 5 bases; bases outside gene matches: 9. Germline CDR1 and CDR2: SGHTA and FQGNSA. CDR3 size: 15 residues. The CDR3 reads CASSLSQQGWDEQYF. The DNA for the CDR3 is TGTGCCAGCAGCTTATCCCAACAGGGGTGGGACGAGCAGTACTTC.

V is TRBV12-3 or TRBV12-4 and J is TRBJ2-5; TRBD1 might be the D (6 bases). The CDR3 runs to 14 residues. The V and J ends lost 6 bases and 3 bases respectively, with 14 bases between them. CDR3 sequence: CASSHTGREETQYF. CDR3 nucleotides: TGTGCCAGCAGCCATACAGGGCGGGAAGAGACCCAGTACTTC.

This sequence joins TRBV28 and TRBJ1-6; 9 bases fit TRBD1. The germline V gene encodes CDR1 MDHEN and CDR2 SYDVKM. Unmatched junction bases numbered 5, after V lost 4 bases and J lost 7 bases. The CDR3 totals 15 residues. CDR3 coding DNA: TGTGCCAGCAGTTACGGGGGACAGGGCAATTCACCCCTCCACTTT. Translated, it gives CASSYGGQGNSPLHF.

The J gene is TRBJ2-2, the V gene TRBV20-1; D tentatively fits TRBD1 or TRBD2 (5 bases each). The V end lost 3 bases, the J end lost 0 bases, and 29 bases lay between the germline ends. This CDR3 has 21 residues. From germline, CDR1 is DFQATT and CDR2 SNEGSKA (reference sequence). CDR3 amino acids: CSARVGTLWGSPEANTGELFF. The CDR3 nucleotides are TGCAGTGCTAGGGTTGGAACTCTTTGGGGGTCCCCTGAGGCGAACACCGGGGAGCTGTTTTTT.

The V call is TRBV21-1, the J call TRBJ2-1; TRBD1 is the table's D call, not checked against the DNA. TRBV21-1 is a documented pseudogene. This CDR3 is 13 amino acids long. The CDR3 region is CASGKDRLNEQFF. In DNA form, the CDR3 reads TGTGCCAGCGGTAAGGACAGGCTCAATGAGCAGTTCTTC.

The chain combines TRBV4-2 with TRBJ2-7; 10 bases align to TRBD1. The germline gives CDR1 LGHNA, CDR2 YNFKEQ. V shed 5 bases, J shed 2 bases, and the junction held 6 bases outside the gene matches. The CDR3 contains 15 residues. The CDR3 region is CASSSSTGGTYEQYF. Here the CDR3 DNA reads TGTGCCAGCAGCTCCTCGACAGGGGGCACCTACGAGCAGTACTTC.

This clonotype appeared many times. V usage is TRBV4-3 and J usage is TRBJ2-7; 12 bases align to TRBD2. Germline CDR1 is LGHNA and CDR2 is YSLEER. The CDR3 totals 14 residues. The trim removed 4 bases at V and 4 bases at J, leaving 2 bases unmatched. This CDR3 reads CASSRTSGAYEQYF. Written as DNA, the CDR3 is TGCGCCAGCAGCCGGACTAGCGGGGCTTACGAGCAGTACTTC.

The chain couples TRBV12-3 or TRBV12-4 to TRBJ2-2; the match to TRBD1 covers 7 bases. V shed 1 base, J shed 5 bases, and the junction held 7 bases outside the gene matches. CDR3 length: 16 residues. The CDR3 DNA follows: TGTGCCAGCAGTTTAGAGTTGACAGGGCCTACCGGGGAGCTGTTTTTT. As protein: CASSLELTGPTGELFF.

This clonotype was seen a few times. CDR3 nucleotides: TGTGCCAGCAGCCCTCTAGCGGAGACCTACAATGAGCAGTTCTTC. It encodes CASSPLAETYNEQFF. The V gene is TRBV7-3, the J gene TRBJ2-1; 7 nucleotides line up with TRBD2. V shed 5 bases and J 2 bases; nucleotides not matched to a gene: 6. The CDR3 contains 15 residues. CDR1 is SGHTA and CDR2 is FQGTGA in the germline V gene.

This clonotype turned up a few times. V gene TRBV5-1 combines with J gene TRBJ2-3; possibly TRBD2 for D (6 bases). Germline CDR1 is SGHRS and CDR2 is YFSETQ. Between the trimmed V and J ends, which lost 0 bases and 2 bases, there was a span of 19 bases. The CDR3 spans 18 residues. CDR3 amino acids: CASSLVPLLRGSTDTQYF. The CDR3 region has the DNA TGCGCCAGCAGCTTGGTCCCCCTGTTGCGGGGTTCCACAGATACGCAGTATTTT.

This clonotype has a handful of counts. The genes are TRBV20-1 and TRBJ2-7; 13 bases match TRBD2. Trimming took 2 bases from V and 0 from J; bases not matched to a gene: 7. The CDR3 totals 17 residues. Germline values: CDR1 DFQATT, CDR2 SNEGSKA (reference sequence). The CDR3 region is CSARMGLAGFFSYEQYF. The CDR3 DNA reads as TGCAGTGCTAGAATGGGACTAGCGGGATTCTTCTCCTACGAGCAGTACTTC.